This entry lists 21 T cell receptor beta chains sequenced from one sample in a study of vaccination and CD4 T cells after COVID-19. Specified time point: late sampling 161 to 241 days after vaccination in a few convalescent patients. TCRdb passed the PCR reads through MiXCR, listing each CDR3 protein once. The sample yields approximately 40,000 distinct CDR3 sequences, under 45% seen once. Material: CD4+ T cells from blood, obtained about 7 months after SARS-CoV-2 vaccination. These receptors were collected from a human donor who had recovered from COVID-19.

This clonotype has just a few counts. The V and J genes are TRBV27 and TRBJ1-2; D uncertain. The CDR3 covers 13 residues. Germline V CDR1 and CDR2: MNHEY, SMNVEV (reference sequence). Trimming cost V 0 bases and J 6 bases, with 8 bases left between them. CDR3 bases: TGTGCCAGCAGTTTATCAGGGTTGAATGGCTACACCTTC. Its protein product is CASSLSGLNGYTF.

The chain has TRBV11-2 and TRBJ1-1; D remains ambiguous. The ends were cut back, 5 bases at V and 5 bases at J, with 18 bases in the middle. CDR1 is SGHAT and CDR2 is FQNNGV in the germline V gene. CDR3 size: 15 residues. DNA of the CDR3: TGTGCCAGCAGCCCCGGGGAGGGAGGCGGAACTGAAGCTTTCTTT. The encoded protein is CASSPGEGGGTEAFF.

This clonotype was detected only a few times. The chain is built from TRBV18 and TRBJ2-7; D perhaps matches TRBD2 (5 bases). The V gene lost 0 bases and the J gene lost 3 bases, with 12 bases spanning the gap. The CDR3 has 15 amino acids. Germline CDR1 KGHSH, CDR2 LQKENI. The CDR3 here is CASSPPVASNYEQYF. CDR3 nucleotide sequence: TGTGCCAGCTCACCACCGGTAGCTAGCAACTACGAGCAGTACTTC.

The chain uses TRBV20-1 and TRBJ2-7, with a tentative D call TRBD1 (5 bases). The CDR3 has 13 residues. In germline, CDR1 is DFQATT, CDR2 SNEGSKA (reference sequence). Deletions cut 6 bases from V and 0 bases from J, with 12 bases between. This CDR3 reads CSAPRQSSYEQYF. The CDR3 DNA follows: TGCAGTGCCCCTAGACAGAGCTCCTACGAGCAGTACTTC.

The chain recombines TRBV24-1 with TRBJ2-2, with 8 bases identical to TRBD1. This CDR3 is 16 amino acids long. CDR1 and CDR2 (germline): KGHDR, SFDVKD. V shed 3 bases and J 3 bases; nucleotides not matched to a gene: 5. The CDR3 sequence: CATSDPGTGHTGELFF. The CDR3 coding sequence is TGTGCCACCAGTGATCCCGGGACAGGCCACACCGGGGAGCTGTTTTTT.

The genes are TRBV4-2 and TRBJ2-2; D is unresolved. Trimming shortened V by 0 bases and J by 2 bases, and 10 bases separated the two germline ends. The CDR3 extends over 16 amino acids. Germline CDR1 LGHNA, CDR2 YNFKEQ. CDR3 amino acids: CASSQEGSTNTGELFF. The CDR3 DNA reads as TGTGCCAGCAGCCAAGAGGGTAGCACTAACACCGGGGAGCTGTTTTTT.

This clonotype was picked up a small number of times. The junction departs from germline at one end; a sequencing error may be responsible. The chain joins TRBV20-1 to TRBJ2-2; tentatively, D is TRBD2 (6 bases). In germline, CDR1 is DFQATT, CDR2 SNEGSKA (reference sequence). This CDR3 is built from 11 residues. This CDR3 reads CSARAGGELFF. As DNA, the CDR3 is TGCAGTGCAAGAGCGGGCGGGGAGCTGTTTTTT.

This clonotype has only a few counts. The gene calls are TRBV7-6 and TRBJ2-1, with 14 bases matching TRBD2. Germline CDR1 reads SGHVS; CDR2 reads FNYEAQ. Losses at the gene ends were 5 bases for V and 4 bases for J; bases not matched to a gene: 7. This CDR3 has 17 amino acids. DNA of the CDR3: TGTGCCAGCAGCGTAGGGACTAGCGGGAGTTTGTACAATGAGCAGTTCTTC. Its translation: CASSVGTSGSLYNEQFF.

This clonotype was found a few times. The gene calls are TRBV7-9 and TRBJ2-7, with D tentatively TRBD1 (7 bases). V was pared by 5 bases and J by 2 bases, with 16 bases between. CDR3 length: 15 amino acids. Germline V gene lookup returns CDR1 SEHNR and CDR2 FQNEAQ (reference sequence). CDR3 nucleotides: TGTGCCAGCAGCCCGTCCCAGGGGGGTACCTACGAGCAGTACTTC. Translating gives CASSPSQGGTYEQYF.

The CDR3 bases are TGCAGTGCTAGAGATCTGGCGGGAGTGGTGGAGACCCAGTACTTC. Its translation: CSARDLAGVVETQYF. This sequence joins TRBV20-1 and TRBJ2-5; TRBD2 matches at 7 bases. The CDR3 runs to 15 residues. The germline gives CDR1 DFQATT, CDR2 SNEGSKA (reference sequence). V lost 0 bases, J lost 5 bases, and 9 bases stayed unmatched.

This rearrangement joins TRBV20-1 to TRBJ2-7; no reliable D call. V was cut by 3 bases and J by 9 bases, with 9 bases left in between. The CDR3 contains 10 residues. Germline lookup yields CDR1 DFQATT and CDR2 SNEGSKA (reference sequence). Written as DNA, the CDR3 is TGCAGTGCTAGCGACCGAAGGCAGTACTTC. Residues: CSASDRRQYF.

CDR3 in DNA: TGTGCCAGTAGCCCCCTAGCGGGAGCGGCAGATACGCAGTATTTT. Residues: CASSPLAGAADTQYF. V is TRBV19 and J is TRBJ2-3, with 10 positions matching TRBD2. V lost 6 bases to trimming and J lost 4 bases; unmatched junction nucleotides: 7. Germline V gene lookup returns CDR1 LNHDA and CDR2 SQIVND (reference sequence). This CDR3 is built from 15 residues.

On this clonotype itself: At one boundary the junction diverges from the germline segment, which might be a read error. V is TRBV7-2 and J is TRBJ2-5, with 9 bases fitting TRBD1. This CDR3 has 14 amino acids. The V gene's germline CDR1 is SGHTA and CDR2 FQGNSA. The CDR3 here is CASSLEQGAKTRYF. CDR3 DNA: TGTGCCAGCAGCTTAGAACAGGGGGCGAAGACCCGGTACTTC.

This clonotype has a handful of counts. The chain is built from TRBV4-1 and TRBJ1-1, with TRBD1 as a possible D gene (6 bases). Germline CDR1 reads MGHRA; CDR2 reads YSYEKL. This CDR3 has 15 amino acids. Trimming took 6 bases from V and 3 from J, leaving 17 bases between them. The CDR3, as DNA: TGCGCCAGCAGTCTTTCCGGACAGCTAGACACTGAAGCTTTCTTT. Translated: CASSLSGQLDTEAFF.

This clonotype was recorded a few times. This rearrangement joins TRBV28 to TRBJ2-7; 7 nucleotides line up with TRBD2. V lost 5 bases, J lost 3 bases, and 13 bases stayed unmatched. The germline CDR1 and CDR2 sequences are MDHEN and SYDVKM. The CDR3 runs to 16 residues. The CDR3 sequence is CASSPQSREGYYEQYF. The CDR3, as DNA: TGTGCCAGCAGTCCCCAAAGCAGGGAGGGGTACTACGAGCAGTACTTC.

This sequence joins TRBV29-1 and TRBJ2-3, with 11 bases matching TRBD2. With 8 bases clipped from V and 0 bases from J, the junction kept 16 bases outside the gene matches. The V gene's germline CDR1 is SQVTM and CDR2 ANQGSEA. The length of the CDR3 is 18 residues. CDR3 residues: CSSKIAGGRGASTDTQYF. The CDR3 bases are TGCAGCTCAAAAATAGCGGGAGGGAGAGGAGCTAGCACAGATACGCAGTATTTT.

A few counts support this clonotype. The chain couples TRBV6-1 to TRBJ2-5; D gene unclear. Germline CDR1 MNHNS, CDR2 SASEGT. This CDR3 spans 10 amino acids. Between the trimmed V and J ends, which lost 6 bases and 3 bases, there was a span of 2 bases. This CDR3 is CASRKETQYF. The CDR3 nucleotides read TGTGCCAGCAGGAAAGAGACCCAGTACTTC.

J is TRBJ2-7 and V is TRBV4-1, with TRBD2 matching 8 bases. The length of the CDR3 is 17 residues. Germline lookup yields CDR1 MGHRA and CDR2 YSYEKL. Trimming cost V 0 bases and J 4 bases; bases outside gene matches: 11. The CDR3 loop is CASSQDPGLAGRYEQYF. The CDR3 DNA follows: TGCGCCAGCAGCCAAGATCCGGGCCTAGCGGGCCGTTACGAGCAGTACTTC.

In DNA form, the CDR3 reads TGTGCCAGCATGAGCCAGGGAATGGATACGCAGTATTTT. It specifies CASMSQGMDTQYF. V gene TRBV27 combines with J gene TRBJ2-3; TRBD1 might be the D (5 bases). V lost 7 bases to trimming and J lost 6 bases, with 14 bases between them. This CDR3 contains 13 residues. Germline V CDR1 and CDR2: MNHEY, SMNVEV (reference sequence).

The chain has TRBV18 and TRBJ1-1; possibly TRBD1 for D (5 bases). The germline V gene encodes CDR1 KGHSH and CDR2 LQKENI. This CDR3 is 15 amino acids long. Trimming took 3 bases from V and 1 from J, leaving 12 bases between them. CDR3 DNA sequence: TGTGCCAGCTCACCTCCACACGACAGGAACACTGAAGCTTTCTTT. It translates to CASSPPHDRNTEAFF.

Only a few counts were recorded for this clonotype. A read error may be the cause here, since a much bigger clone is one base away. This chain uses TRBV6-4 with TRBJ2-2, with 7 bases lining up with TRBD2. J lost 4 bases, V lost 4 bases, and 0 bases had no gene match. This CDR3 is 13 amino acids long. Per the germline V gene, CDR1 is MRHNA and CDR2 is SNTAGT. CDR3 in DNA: TGTGCCAGCAGTGGGACTAGCACCGGGGAGCTGTTTTTT. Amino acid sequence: CASSGTSTGELFF.